This passage covers 11 T cell receptor beta chains from one sample sequenced in a study of T cell repertoires in cytomegalovirus infection. In TCRdb, the reads were re-called with MiXCR into one record per CDR3 protein. The profile covers roughly 800,000 distinct CDR3 sequences, with 25% to 35% appearing a single time and about an eighth taken by the ten largest. Their recognized antigens are unknown. Sequencing was performed on cultured CD8+ T cells from PBMCs, taken from culture after CMV antigen stimulation. Receptors originate from a human donor in good health (CMV status not recorded). Some clones in this sample may be carry-over from other donors' samples.

This clonotype occurred many times. This chain uses TRBV7-2 with TRBJ2-2; 11 bases are shared with TRBD2. The V and J ends lost 5 bases and 4 bases, in that order; junction bases with no gene match: 6. CDR1 SGHTA and CDR2 FQGNSA come from the germline V gene. The CDR3 spans 16 residues. As DNA, the CDR3 is TGTGCCAGCAGCCCACTAGCGGGGGCCCCCACCGGGGAGCTGTTTTTT. It specifies CASSPLAGAPTGELFF.

This clonotype was counted between two and nine times. J is TRBJ2-1 and V is TRBV4-3, with TRBD1 identical over 9 bases. This CDR3 region has 14 residues. The junction had 3 bases not matched to a gene; V was cut back by 4 bases and J by 5 bases. Germline V CDR1 and CDR2: LGHNA, YSLEER. CDR3 protein: CASSPWDRDNEQFF. In nucleotides, the CDR3 is TGCGCCAGCAGCCCCTGGGACAGGGACAATGAGCAGTTCTTC.

This clonotype was found a few times. The chain links TRBV7-4 to TRBJ2-7; 7 nucleotides match TRBD1. V was clipped by 5 bases and J by 0 bases; unmatched bases: 4. In germline, CDR1 is SGHVT, CDR2 SQSDAQ. This CDR3 comprises 14 residues. The CDR3 DNA reads as TGTGCCAGCAGCCGACAGGGATACTCCTACGAGCAGTACGTC. Protein product: CASSRQGYSYEQYV.

This chain links TRBV4-2 with TRBJ2-7, with 9 nucleotides matching TRBD1. The V and J ends lost 3 bases and 5 bases, in that order; junction bases with no gene match: 8. The CDR3 runs 15 residues. Per the germline V gene, CDR1 is LGHNA and CDR2 is YNFKEQ. The CDR3 here is CASSQGGQGNDEQYV. CDR3 nucleotides: TGTGCCAGCAGCCAGGGGGGACAGGGAAATGACGAGCAGTACGTC.

This clonotype was seen a few times. The chain employs TRBV7-6 and TRBJ2-7; 8 nucleotides agree with TRBD2. V gave up 5 bases and J gave up 3 bases; unmatched junction bases: 6. CDR1 is SGHVS, CDR2 FNYEAQ, per germline. This CDR3 has 14 amino acids. CDR3 residues: CASSAPGGGYEQYF. The CDR3 DNA reads as TGTGCCAGCAGCGCCCCCGGGGGGGGCTACGAGCAGTACTTC.

This clonotype was counted between two and nine times. V gene TRBV7-4 combines with J gene TRBJ2-2, with a weak D call TRBD1 (6 bases). The germline V gene encodes CDR1 SGHVT and CDR2 SQSDAQ. CDR3 length equals 18 residues. With 5 bases removed from V and 2 bases from J, the gap between germline ends came to 21 bases. The CDR3 nucleotides are TGTGCCAGCAGCCACACGTGGACAGCCGAAACAAACACCGGGGAGCTGTTTTTT. It codes for CASSHTWTAETNTGELFF.

The rearrangement uses TRBV6-5 and TRBJ1-2; D remains ambiguous. Germline V lookup: CDR1 MNHEY, CDR2 SVGAGI. V was cut by 6 bases and J by 8 bases, with 19 bases left in between. This CDR3 comprises 14 residues. The chain's CDR3 is CASSENELQEGYTF. The CDR3 bases are TGTGCCAGCAGCGAGAACGAGCTACAAGAAGGCTACACCTTC.

The sample holds a few counts of this clonotype. The gene calls are TRBV12-3 or TRBV12-4 and TRBJ1-3; no clear D. The germline V and J ends were trimmed by 6 bases and 0 bases, with 15 bases remaining between them. The CDR3 length is 16 residues. The CDR3 loop reads CASSPQEGSSGNTIYF. The CDR3 nucleotides are TGTGCCAGCAGCCCACAAGAAGGTAGCTCTGGAAACACCATATATTTT.

V usage is TRBV6-2 or TRBV6-3 and J usage is TRBJ1-5, with 7 bases matching TRBD1. CDR3 length: 18 amino acids. With V trimmed by 2 bases and J by 3 bases, 13 bases remained unmatched. Germline CDR1 MNHEY, CDR2 SVGEGT. The chain's CDR3 is CASSYMGSTGWSNQPQHF. CDR3 nucleotide sequence: TGTGCCAGCAGTTACATGGGCTCGACAGGGTGGTCCAATCAGCCCCAGCATTTT.

This clonotype was seen many times. This chain links TRBV7-2 with TRBJ1-2, with a tentative D call TRBD1 (6 bases). V lost 1 base, J lost 5 bases, and 11 bases lay in between. This CDR3 region has 14 residues. The germline CDR1 and CDR2 sequences are SGHTA and FQGNSA. Written as DNA, the CDR3 is TGTGCCAGCAGCTTAGGGGGGGGGCTGTATGGCTACACCTTC. Translated, it gives CASSLGGGLYGYTF.

V and J are TRBV10-3 and TRBJ1-2, with D unclear. Looked up from germline, CDR1 is ENHRY and CDR2 is SYGVKD. This CDR3 contains 11 residues. The V end was cut by 6 bases, the J end by 7 bases, with 9 bases between. CDR3 DNA sequence: TGTGCCATCAGGAAACAGTCTGGCTACACCTTC. It translates to CAIRKQSGYTF.